These T cell receptor beta chains were read from a single sample in a study of blood T cells in healthy people across ages. One entry per CDR3 protein, called by TCRdb with MiXCR from the 5' RACE reads. The sample consists of 450,000 to 600,000 distinct CDR3 sequences, roughly a quarter of them appearing once. The same data also went into a second study, on T cells of mothers and their children.

Source material: blood. Every receptor here comes from a boy aged 2 to 9 in good health. The CDR3 runs from the conserved cysteine through the conserved F or W. D genes are given only for firm matches. For some rows the clone size is stated as once, few or many, or as a class when expanded; others skip it.

v_gene	j_gene	d_gene	abundance	CDR3nt	CDR3aa
TRBV12-3/TRBV12-4	TRBJ1-2	.	.	TGTGCCAGCAGCAACACTGCTAACTATGGCTACACCTTC	CASSNTANYGYTF
TRBV5-1	TRBJ2-5	TRBD2	few	TGCGCCGGCAGCTTGAACCCCCTAGCGGGAGCGGGAGAGACCCAGTACTTC	CAGSLNPLAGAGETQYF
TRBV7-2	TRBJ2-5	.	.	TGTGCCGATGGGGCGGCAGGGGTCGGGGTAAAACAAGAGACCCAGTACTTC	CADGAAGVGVKQETQYF
TRBV28	TRBJ2-1	TRBD1	few	TGTGCCAGCATGACCCTCTACCGGGACAGGGTGGATGAGCAGTTCTTC	CASMTLYRDRVDEQFF
TRBV7-9	TRBJ2-3	TRBD2	few	TGTGCCAGCAGCACGCGGACTAGCGGGAGACCAGATACGCAGTATTTT	CASSTRTSGRPDTQYF
TRBV9	TRBJ2-1	.	.	TGTGCCAGCGGCCTTGGGGGGACATCCTACAATGAGCAGTTCTTC	CASGLGGTSYNEQFF
TRBV5-1	TRBJ1-1	.	.	TGCGCCAGCAGCTCATCACAATCGTACAGACCAGAAGCTTTCTTT	CASSSSQSYRPEAFF
TRBV20-1	TRBJ2-7	.	.	TGCAGTGCTAGAGTACCCCAGATCTCCTACGAGCAGTACTTC	CSARVPQISYEQYF
TRBV20-1	TRBJ2-7	.	few	TGCAGTGCTAGAGACAGGGCTTACGAGCAGTACTTC	CSARDRAYEQYF
TRBV12-3/TRBV12-4	TRBJ2-7	.	many	TGTGCCAGCAGTTTAGCGCCCGGGAGCTCCTACGAGCAGTACTTC	CASSLAPGSSYEQYF
TRBV20-1	TRBJ2-1	.	few	TGCAGTGCTAGGCCCGGGACCCGAGGGCGCAATGAGCAGTTCTTC	CSARPGTRGRNEQFF
TRBV15	TRBJ1-2	.	.	TGTGCCACCAGCAGAGGGGAGTTCTATGGCTACACCTTC	CATSRGEFYGYTF
TRBV3-1	TRBJ2-1	.	few	TGTGCCAGCAGCCAATCGTCCATCGGGTGGATCGATGAGCAGTTCTTC	CASSQSSIGWIDEQFF
TRBV20-1	TRBJ2-4	.	.	TGCAGTGCTAGAGAAGGGGGCGGGAGGTCCGGCATTCAGTACTTC	CSAREGGGRSGIQYF
TRBV30	TRBJ2-2	.	.	TGTGCCTGGAGTGACACAGGTCGTACCGGGGAGCTGTTTTTT	CAWSDTGRTGELFF
TRBV20-1	TRBJ2-5	TRBD1	few	TGCAGTGCTAGCCGGGACAGGTTTCTCGGGACCCAGTACTTC	CSASRDRFLGTQYF
TRBV5-5	TRBJ2-7	TRBD2	.	TGTGCCAGCAGCTTGGGTTTCCAGCGGGAAGGGATCGAGCAGTACTTC	CASSLGFQREGIEQYF
TRBV5-1	TRBJ2-3	.	few	TGCGCCAGCAGCTTCGGGGACACAGATACGCAGTATTTT	CASSFGDTDTQYF
TRBV7-9	TRBJ2-6	TRBD2	few	TGTGCCAGCAGCTTCCGGGGGGGAGGGCCTGGGGCCAACGTCCTGACTTTC	CASSFRGGGPGANVLTF
TRBV5-1	TRBJ2-3	TRBD2	.	TGCGCCAGCAGCTTGGGGGACTACAACACAGATACGCAGTATTTT	CASSLGDYNTDTQYF
TRBV20-1	TRBJ1-2	TRBD1	.	TGCAGTGCAATGACAGGGAACTATGGCTACACCTTC	CSAMTGNYGYTF
TRBV4-1	TRBJ2-7	TRBD2	.	TGCGCCAGCGCGAAACTCGGACTAGCCTCCTACGAGCAGTACTTC	CASAKLGLASYEQYF
TRBV29-1	TRBJ1-3	TRBD1	.	TGCAGCGTTTCTGGACAGGACCCCTGGAACATATATTTT	CSVSGQDPWNIYF
TRBV7-2	TRBJ1-5	.	.	TGTGCCAGCAGCTTTGGAGGACGAAATCAGCCCCAGCATTTT	CASSFGGRNQPQHF
TRBV20-1	TRBJ1-5	.	few	TGCAGTGGGAGTGGGGGGTTGAATCAGCCCCAGCATTTT	CSGSGGLNQPQHF
TRBV5-5	TRBJ2-5	.	.	TGTGCCAGCGGGCCGGGTCCCCTGATGGTGACCCAGTACTTC	CASGPGPLMVTQYF
TRBV4-3	TRBJ2-1	TRBD2	.	TGCGCCAGCAGCCAAGTTGGCCGATATAGCGGGACCTCCTACAATGAGCAGTTCTTC	CASSQVGRYSGTSYNEQFF
TRBV7-8	TRBJ1-4	TRBD1	few	TGTGCCAGCAGAAAAAAACCAGGGGGAAATGAAAAACTGTTTTTT	CASRKKPGGNEKLFF
TRBV11-2	TRBJ2-5	.	many	TGTGCCAGCAGCTTGCCGGGGACCCAGTACTTC	CASSLPGTQYF
TRBV2	TRBJ2-7	TRBD1	.	TGTGCCAGCAAAGGGGCAGGGGGCTACGAGCAGTACTTC	CASKGAGGYEQYF
TRBV4-1	TRBJ2-3	.	few	TGCGCCAGCAGCCAAGAAGGCTACACTAGCACAGATACGCAGTATTTT	CASSQEGYTSTDTQYF
TRBV28	TRBJ1-1	.	.	TGTGCCAGCAGACTGAATACGAACACTGAAGCTTTCTTT	CASRLNTNTEAFF
TRBV9	TRBJ2-5	TRBD2	.	TGTGCCAGCAGCGTAGAGGGTCTAGCGGGAGGAGAAGAGACCCAGTACTTC	CASSVEGLAGGEETQYF
TRBV6-1	TRBJ2-7	TRBD1	few	TGTGCCAGCAGTGAAACGGGACAGATAACCTACGAGCAGTACTTC	CASSETGQITYEQYF
TRBV2	TRBJ2-5	.	.	TGTGCCAGCAGTGGGTCCCTGGGGCAGTACTTC	CASSGSLGQYF
TRBV13	TRBJ1-1	.	.	TGTGCCAGCAGCTTAGGATGGGGGGGGAACACTGAAGCTTTCTTT	CASSLGWGGNTEAFF
TRBV5-1	TRBJ1-1	.	.	TGCGCCAGCAGCTTGGAATGGGTGAACACTGAAGCTTTCTTT	CASSLEWVNTEAFF
TRBV29-1	TRBJ1-2	.	few	TGCAGCGTTGAAGATCAGCAGGGGCTTGGCTACACCTTC	CSVEDQQGLGYTF
TRBV13	TRBJ2-7	TRBD2	.	TGTGCCAGCAGCTTCGGGGGGTTATCAGCGGGAGGCTACGAGCAGTACTTC	CASSFGGLSAGGYEQYF
TRBV29-1	TRBJ2-5	TRBD2	few	TGCAGCTTTAGACTAGCGGGGGGGCGCTTGAAAGAGACCCAGTACTTC	CSFRLAGGRLKETQYF
TRBV7-8	TRBJ2-6	TRBD1	.	TGTGCCAGCAGCTTAGGGGACAGGGTATCTGGGGCCAACGTCCTGACTTTC	CASSLGDRVSGANVLTF
TRBV12-3/TRBV12-4	TRBJ2-2	TRBD2	few	TGTGCCAGCAGTCCGCTAGCGGCCAACACCGGGGAGCTGTTTTTT	CASSPLAANTGELFF
TRBV4-3	TRBJ2-5	.	once	TGCGCCAGCTCCGGAGGCGGGGCGGGAGAGACCCAGTACTTC	CASSGGGAGETQYF
TRBV12-3/TRBV12-4	TRBJ2-7	TRBD2	.	TGTGCCAGCAGTTTGGCTAGCGGCTTCTACGAGCAGTACTTC	CASSLASGFYEQYF
TRBV30	TRBJ2-6	.	.	TGTGCCTGGAGTGTATCTGGGGCCAACGTCCTGACTTTC	CAWSVSGANVLTF
TRBV20-1	TRBJ2-7	TRBD2	.	TGCAGTGCCGGTTCTAGCGGTAGCTCCTACGAGCAGTACTTC	CSAGSSGSSYEQYF